Listed below are T cell receptor beta chains from one sample, sequenced in a study of T cell responses to AZD1222 COVID-19 vaccine. Profiled with immunoSEQ multiplex PCR; TCRdb holds only in-frame clones, not every one. The table has almost 80,000 clones, 87% seen once. The sample in question was peripheral blood, obtained on day 0 of AZD1222 vaccination. These TCRs come from an adult in good health. CDR3s include the opening cysteine and the closing phenylalanine or tryptophan. The D gene is left open where the match is weak. Clone size is shown for a subset of rows, as once, few, many or a class of expanded clone.

D gene	clone size	V gene	CDR3 length	J gene	CDR3 protein	CDR3 DNA
.	.	TRBV7-9	15	TRBJ1-3	CASSLSGTNGNTIYF	TGTGCCAGCAGCTTGTCCGGGACAAATGGAAACACCATATATTTT
.	many	TRBV28	12	TRBJ1-2	CASSFGSAVNTF	TGTGCCAGCAGTTTTGGATCGGCCGTGAACACCTTC
.	.	TRBV19	12	TRBJ1-1	CASSMVTRRAFF	TGTGCCAGTAGTATGGTGACACGGCGAGCTTTCTTT
.	.	TRBV5-8	14	TRBJ1-4	CASSFGGRGEKLFF	TGTGCCAGCAGCTTCGGGGGGCGAGGTGAAAAACTGTTTTTT
TRBD1	.	TRBV18	16	TRBJ1-2	CASSSGQGGTSRGYTF	TGTGCCAGCTCGTCCGGTCAGGGGGGCACTTCGCGCGGCTACACCTTC
.	few	TRBV4-3	13	TRBJ1-2	CASSPAGNYGYTF	TGCGCCAGCAGCCCGGCCGGTAACTATGGCTACACCTTC
TRBD1	.	TRBV6-5	13	TRBJ1-6	CASTRTGEFPLHF	TGTGCCAGCACTCGGACAGGGGAGTTTCCCCTCCACTTT
.	.	TRBV7-2	15	TRBJ1-2	CASSLELHSAQGYTF	TGTGCCAGCAGCTTGGAGCTTCACAGTGCCCAGGGCTACACCTTC
.	.	TRBV7-2	16	TRBJ1-5	CASSLLGAGQNQPQHF	TGTGCCAGCAGCCTCTTAGGGGCGGGGCAAAATCAGCCCCAGCATTTT
.	.	TRBV11-2	14	TRBJ1-3	CASSLGQAVNTIYF	TGTGCCAGCAGCTTAGGCCAGGCCGTAAACACCATATATTTT
TRBD2	.	TRBV24-1	19	TRBJ2-5	CATSDPRGTSGRIQETQYF	TGTGCCACCAGTGATCCCCGGGGGACTAGCGGCCGTATCCAAGAGACCCAGTACTTC
TRBD1	.	TRBV28	15	TRBJ1-5	CATHTQTRGHQPQHF	TGTGCCACCCATACCCAAACCAGGGGGCATCAGCCCCAGCATTTT
TRBD2	.	TRBV7-9	15	TRBJ2-3	CASSPSGISTDTQYF	TGTGCCAGCAGCCCTAGCGGAATAAGCACAGATACGCAGTATTTT
.	.	TRBV18	14	TRBJ2-3	CASSPGLSTDTQYF	TGTGCCAGCTCACCCGGACTGAGCACAGATACGCAGTATTTT
.	.	TRBV5-1	15	TRBJ2-2	CASSARRSNTGELFF	TGCGCCAGCAGCGCCCGGAGGTCGAACACCGGGGAGCTGTTTTTT
.	.	TRBV18	13	TRBJ1-5	CASSLDEDQPQHF	TGTGCCAGCTCACTAGACGAGGATCAGCCCCAGCATTTT
.	.	TRBV20-1	11	TRBJ1-1	CSAPITGPAFF	TGCAGTGCACCGATTACAGGGCCAGCTTTCTTT
.	.	TRBV12-3/TRBV12-4	12	TRBJ2-1	CASSFGALEQFF	TGTGCCAGCAGTTTTGGGGCGCTAGAGCAGTTCTTC
TRBD1	.	TRBV7-9	13	TRBJ1-1	CASSLVGQGTAFF	TGTGCCAGCAGCTTAGTGGGACAGGGAACCGCTTTCTTT
TRBD2	once	TRBV6-2/TRBV6-3	17	TRBJ2-5	CASSYQLAGGFQETQYF	TGTGCCAGCAGTTACCAGCTAGCGGGAGGGTTCCAAGAGACCCAGTACTTC
.	.	TRBV21-1	14	TRBJ2-1	CASDRGSPNNEQFF	TGTGCCTCAGACAGGGGGTCCCCAAACAATGAGCAGTTCTTC
.	.	TRBV19	14	TRBJ2-4	CASSHRGHKNIQYF	TGTGCCAGTAGCCACCGGGGACATAAAAACATTCAGTACTTC
.	.	TRBV6-5	16	TRBJ1-1	CASSYGIVGYTTEAFF	TGTGCCAGCAGTTACGGGATTGTAGGGTATACCACTGAAGCTTTCTTT
TRBD2	.	TRBV5-6	16	TRBJ2-5	CASSPLGLGLQETQYF	TGTGCCAGCAGCCCCCTAGGACTAGGGCTTCAAGAGACCCAGTACTTC
.	.	TRBV3-1/TRBV3-2	12	TRBJ2-1	CASSYPDGEQFF	TGTGCCAGCAGCTATCCTGACGGTGAGCAGTTCTTC
.	.	TRBV11-3	15	TRBJ2-7	CASSLDPNYFYEQYF	TGTGCCAGCAGCTTAGATCCGAATTATTTTTACGAGCAGTACTTC
.	.	TRBV6-2/TRBV6-3	12	TRBJ2-3	CASSSSADTQYF	TGTGCCAGCAGTTCGAGCGCAGATACGCAGTATTTT
TRBD2	.	TRBV13	16	TRBJ2-1	CASSSPLSGRAYEQFF	TGTGCCAGCAGCTCCCCCTTGAGCGGGAGGGCCTATGAGCAGTTCTTC
.	.	TRBV29-1	13	TRBJ2-3	CSVDGGVADTQYF	TGCAGCGTTGATGGTGGGGTTGCAGATACGCAGTATTTT
.	.	TRBV5-1	13	TRBJ2-5	CASSFQGSETQYF	TGCGCCAGCAGCTTTCAGGGATCGGAGACCCAGTACTTC
.	.	TRBV7-3	14	TRBJ1-1	CASSLAGVNTEAFF	TGTGCCAGCAGCTTAGCTGGGGTGAACACTGAAGCTTTCTTT
.	.	TRBV9	13	TRBJ2-3	CASSVGRSDTQYF	TGTGCCAGCAGCGTGGGGAGGTCAGATACGCAGTATTTT
.	.	TRBV28	12	TRBJ1-1	CASHSLNTEAFF	TGTGCCAGCCACTCACTGAACACTGAAGCTTTCTTT
.	.	TRBV6-4	16	TRBJ2-1	CASSLQPTPTDNEQFF	TGTGCCAGCAGTCTACAGCCAACACCCACGGACAATGAGCAGTTCTTC
TRBD2	.	TRBV5-1	18	TRBJ2-7	CASSIKLAGGRTRYEQYF	TGCGCCAGCAGCATCAAACTAGCGGGAGGAAGGACGCGGTACGAGCAGTACTTC
TRBD1	.	TRBV7-3	14	TRBJ2-7	CASSRTGGFYEQYF	TGTGCCAGCAGCCGGACAGGGGGCTTCTACGAGCAGTACTTC
.	.	TRBV9	15	TRBJ2-1	CASSVVASQPAEQFF	TGTGCCAGCAGCGTAGTGGCTAGCCAACCGGCTGAGCAGTTCTTC
TRBD2	.	TRBV5-1	15	TRBJ2-1	CASSIIAGRYNEQFF	TGCGCCAGCAGCATTATAGCGGGGAGGTACAATGAGCAGTTCTTC
TRBD1	.	TRBV6-2/TRBV6-3	17	TRBJ1-1	CASSVGQGRSLNTEAFF	TGTGCCAGCAGTGTGGGACAGGGTAGGTCGTTGAACACTGAAGCTTTCTTT
.	.	TRBV30	13	TRBJ1-2	CAWRRGGNSGYTF	TGTGCCTGGAGGAGGGGTGGAAATAGCGGCTACACCTTC
.	.	TRBV3-1/TRBV3-2	12	TRBJ2-3	CASSPYGDTQYF	TGTGCCAGCAGCCCCTATGGGGATACGCAGTATTTT
TRBD2	.	TRBV30	13	TRBJ2-5	CAWSASGGETQYF	TGTGCCTGGAGTGCTAGCGGGGGGGAGACCCAGTACTTC
TRBD1	.	TRBV6-5	15	TRBJ2-7	CASTPYGTGGSEQYF	TGTGCCAGCACCCCATACGGGACAGGCGGATCCGAGCAGTACTTC
TRBD2	.	TRBV24-1	16	TRBJ2-7	CATSEPGLAGFGRQYF	TGTGCCACCAGTGAACCTGGACTAGCGGGCTTCGGGCGGCAGTACTTC
.	once	TRBV6-2/TRBV6-3	13	TRBJ2-2	CASSRSGTGELFF	TGTGCCAGCAGTCGCTCGGGCACCGGGGAGCTGTTTTTT
.	.	TRBV6-5	14	TRBJ1-2	CASRKHRVSYGYTF	TGTGCCAGCAGAAAACACCGGGTCTCCTATGGCTACACCTTC
.	.	TRBV27	13	TRBJ2-7	CASSPRTSYEQYF	TGTGCCAGCAGCCCCAGGACTTCCTACGAGCAGTACTTC
.	.	TRBV9	15	TRBJ2-3	CASSLEGQQGDTQYF	TGTGCCAGCAGCCTGGAGGGACAGCAGGGAGATACGCAGTATTTT